This section outlines one T cell receptor (beta chain) sequence together with its context. Its ends do not fully match the called genes, so a read error is possible. Unique molecular identifiers were used in preparing the TCRbeta library. MiXCR, applied by TCRdb to the PCR reads, yields one record per CDR3 protein. The sample includes some 400,000 distinct CDR3 sequences, about a fifth seen only once; the top ten take approximately 3.8%. Germline V lookup: CDR1 LNHNV, CDR2 YYDKDF (reference sequence). The CDR3 extends over 14 amino acids. The data stem from a study of T-cell reconstitution after alpha-beta-depleted transplantation in children.

The sample in question was PBMCs from the stem cell graft donor, obtained from the stem cell graft. This sequence originates from a human donor who donated a stem cell graft to a child with acute myeloid leukemia. The V call is TRBV15, the J call TRBJ2-3; D unresolved. CDR3 amino acids: CATSRDLITGDSVF. The CDR3 DNA reads as TGTGCCACCAGCAGAGATCTGATCACGGGTGACTCAGTCTTT.